The present TCR beta chain was sequenced within a study of blood T cell repertoires in COVID-19. With 4 bases clipped from V and 6 bases from J, the junction kept 8 bases outside the gene matches. The germline CDR1 and CDR2 sequences are SGHNT and YYREEE (reference sequence). The CDR3 runs 16 residues. Per the original data handling: It was from reference gene primer amplification that nucleated cell counts were estimated. Clones were sequenced by immunoSEQ multiplex PCR, and TCRdb holds only the in-frame ones, with some missing. V, J and clone size derive from that table, while D and trimming were established from the DNA sequence. The data hold about 400,000 clones, with approximately 86% observed a single time.

The source of this sequence is a human donor in a cohort sampled during active COVID-19. What was sequenced was peripheral blood. The chain has TRBV5-4 and TRBJ2-1; 12 bases agree with TRBD2. The CDR3 DNA is TGTGCCAGCAGCCCTACCGGGACTAGCGGGTTCAATGAGCAGTTCTTC. Protein product: CASSPTGTSGFNEQFF. The variable domain in full, completed from reference TRBV5-4 and TRBJ2-1, reads ETGVTQSPTHLIKTRGQQVTLRCSSQSGHNTVSWYQQALGQGPQFIFQYYREEENGRGNFPPRFSGLQFPNYSSELNVNALELDDSALYLCASSPTGTSGFNEQFFGPGTRLTVL.